The rows below give T cell receptor beta chains drawn from one sample of a study of regulatory T cells. Profiling relied on immunoSEQ multiplex PCR, and the TCRdb table lists in-frame clones only, not all of them. In the table there are around 32,000 clones, around 90% of which are singletons. Material for sequencing was conventional CD4+ T cells sorted from blood. These TCRs come from a person aged 18-29 years with CD3G deficiency. Both conserved end residues are part of each CDR3. D genes are given only for firm matches.

D gene	V gene	J gene	CDR3 DNA	CDR3 protein
TRBD1	TRBV7-8	TRBJ1-4	TGTGCCAGCAGCTTAAGGAGGACAGGGGCTAATGAAAAACTGTTTTTT	CASSLRRTGANEKLFF
.	TRBV30	TRBJ1-2	TGTGCCTGGACTTTAGGGGGGGCCTCAGGAGGCTACACCTTC	CAWTLGGASGGYTF
TRBD1	TRBV2	TRBJ1-1	TGTGCCGCTGGGACAGGGGGAGGCCAACGAGCTTTCTTT	CAAGTGGGQRAFF
TRBD1	TRBV23-1	TRBJ2-7	TGCGCCAGCCTTACACACTTGACAGGGGCCCACGAGCAGTACTTC	CASLTHLTGAHEQYF
.	TRBV19	TRBJ2-7	TGTGCCAGTAGTATGGGGGGGCCCCTCTACGAGCAGTACTTC	CASSMGGPLYEQYF
.	TRBV10-3	TRBJ2-3	TGTGCCATCAGCAACAGGGCTACTAGCACAGATACGCAGTATTTT	CAISNRATSTDTQYF
.	TRBV7-9	TRBJ2-1	TGTGCCAGCAGCTTAGATTCAAATGAGCAGTTCTTC	CASSLDSNEQFF
TRBD2	TRBV5-1	TRBJ2-1	TGCGCCAGCAGCTTTCAGGTCTGGCGGGAGCGAAATGAGCAGTTCTTC	CASSFQVWRERNEQFF
.	TRBV10-2	TRBJ2-7	TGCGCCAGCAGTGAGACTAGCTCTATGTACTTC	CASSETSSMYF
.	TRBV11-2	TRBJ2-5	TGTGCCAGCAGCTTAGCTTCCCAGGGAATATCCCCTATATCGGGGACCCAGTACTTC	CASSLASQGISPISGTQYF
.	TRBV23-1	TRBJ1-5	TGCGCCAGCAGTCGGGAGACAGAGGATTATTATAGCAATCAGCCCCAGCATTTT	CASSRETEDYYSNQPQHF